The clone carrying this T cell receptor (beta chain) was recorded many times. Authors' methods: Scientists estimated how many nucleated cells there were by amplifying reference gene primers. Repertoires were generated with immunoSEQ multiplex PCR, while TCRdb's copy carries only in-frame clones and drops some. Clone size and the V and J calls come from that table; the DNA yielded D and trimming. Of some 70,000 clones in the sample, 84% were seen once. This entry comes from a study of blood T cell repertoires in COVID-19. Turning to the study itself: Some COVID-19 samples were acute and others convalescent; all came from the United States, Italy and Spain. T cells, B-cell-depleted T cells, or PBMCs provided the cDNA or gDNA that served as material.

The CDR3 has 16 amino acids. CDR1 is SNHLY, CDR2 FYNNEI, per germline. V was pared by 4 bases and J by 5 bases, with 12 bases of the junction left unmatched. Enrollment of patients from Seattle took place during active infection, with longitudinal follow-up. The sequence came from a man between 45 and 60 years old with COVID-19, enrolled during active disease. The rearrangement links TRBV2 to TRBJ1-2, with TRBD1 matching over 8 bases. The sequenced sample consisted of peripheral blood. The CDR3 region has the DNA TGTGCCAGCAGTGGATCCTCAACCGACAGGGGATATGGCTACACCTTC. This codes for CASSGSSTDRGYGYTF. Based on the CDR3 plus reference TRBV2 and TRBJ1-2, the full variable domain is EPEVTQTPSHQVTQMGQEVILRCVPISNHLYFYWYRQILGQKVEFLVSFYNNEISEKSEIFDDQFSVERPDGSNFTLKIRSTKLEDSAMYFCASSGSSTDRGYGYTFGSGTRLTVV.